This T cell receptor (beta chain) appears in the sequencing data of a study of monozygotic twins with cystic fibrosis. Trimming stripped 8 bases from V and 1 base from J, with 16 bases between. This CDR3 spans 15 amino acids. CDR1 is MNHNS and CDR2 is SASEGT in the germline V gene. Profiling relied on immunoSEQ multiplex PCR, and the TCRdb table lists in-frame clones only, not all of them. The data hold 30,000 to 35,000 clones, with 96% observed a single time. This TCR was sampled from a girl aged 2-10 years with cystic fibrosis. This chain joins TRBV6-1 and TRBJ2-3; a weak D match, TRBD2 (5 bases). The source material was blood. CDR3 coding DNA: TGTGCCAGCGCCCTAAGCGGAGCGGGCACAGATACGCAGTATTTT. The encoded protein is CASALSGAGTDTQYF.